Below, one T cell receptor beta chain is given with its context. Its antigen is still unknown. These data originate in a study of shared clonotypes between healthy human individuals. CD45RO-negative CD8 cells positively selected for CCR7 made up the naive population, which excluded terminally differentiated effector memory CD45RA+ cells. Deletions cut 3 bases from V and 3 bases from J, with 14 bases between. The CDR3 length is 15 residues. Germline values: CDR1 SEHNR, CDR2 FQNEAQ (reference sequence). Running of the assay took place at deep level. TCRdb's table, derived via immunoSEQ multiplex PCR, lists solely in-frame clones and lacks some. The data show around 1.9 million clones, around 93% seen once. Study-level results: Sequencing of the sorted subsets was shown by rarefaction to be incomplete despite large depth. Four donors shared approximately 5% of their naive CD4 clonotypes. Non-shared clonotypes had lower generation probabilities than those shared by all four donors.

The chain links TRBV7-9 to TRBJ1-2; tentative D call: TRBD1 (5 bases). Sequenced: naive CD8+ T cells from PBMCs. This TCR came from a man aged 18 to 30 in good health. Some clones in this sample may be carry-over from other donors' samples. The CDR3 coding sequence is TGTGCCAGCAGCTTCCTGGCTCGGGGGTACTATGGCTACACCTTC. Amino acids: CASSFLARGYYGYTF. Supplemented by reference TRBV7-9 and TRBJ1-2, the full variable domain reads DTGVSQNPRHKITKRGQNVTFRCDPISEHNRLYWYRQTLGQGPEFLTYFQNEAQLEKSRLLSDRFSAERPKGSFSTLEIQRTEQGDSAMYLCASSFLARGYYGYTFGSGTRLTVV.